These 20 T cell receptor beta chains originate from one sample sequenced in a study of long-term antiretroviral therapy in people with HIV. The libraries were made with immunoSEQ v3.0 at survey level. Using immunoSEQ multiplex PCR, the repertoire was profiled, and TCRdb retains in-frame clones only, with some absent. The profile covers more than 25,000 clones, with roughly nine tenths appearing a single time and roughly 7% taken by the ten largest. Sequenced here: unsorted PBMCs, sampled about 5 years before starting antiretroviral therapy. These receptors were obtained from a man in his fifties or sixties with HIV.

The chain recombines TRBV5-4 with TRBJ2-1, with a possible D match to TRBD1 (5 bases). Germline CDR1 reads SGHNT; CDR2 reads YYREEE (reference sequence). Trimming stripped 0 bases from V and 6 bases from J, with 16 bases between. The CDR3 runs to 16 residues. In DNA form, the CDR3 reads TGTGCCAGCAGCTTGGGGGGCAGGGCCCACGGCAATGAGCAGTTCTTC. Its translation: CASSLGGRAHGNEQFF.

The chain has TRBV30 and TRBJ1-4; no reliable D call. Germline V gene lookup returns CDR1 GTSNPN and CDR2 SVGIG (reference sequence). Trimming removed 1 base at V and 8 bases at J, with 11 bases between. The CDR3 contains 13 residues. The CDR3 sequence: CAWSGPVGEKLFF. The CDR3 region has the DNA TGTGCCTGGAGTGGCCCCGTGGGCGAAAAACTGTTTTTT.

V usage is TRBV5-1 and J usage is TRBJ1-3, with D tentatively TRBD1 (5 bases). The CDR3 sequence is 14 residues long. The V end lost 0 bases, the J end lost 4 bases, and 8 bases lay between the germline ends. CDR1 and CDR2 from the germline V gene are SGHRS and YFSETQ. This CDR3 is CASSLAGTGNTIYF. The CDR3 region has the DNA TGCGCCAGCAGCTTGGCAGGGACCGGAAACACCATATATTTT. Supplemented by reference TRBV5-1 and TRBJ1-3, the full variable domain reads KAGVTQTPRYLIKTRGQQVTLSCSPISGHRSVSWYQQTPGQGLQFLFEYFSETQRNKGNFPGRFSGRQFSNSRSEMNVSTLELGDSALYLCASSLAGTGNTIYFGEGSWLTVV.

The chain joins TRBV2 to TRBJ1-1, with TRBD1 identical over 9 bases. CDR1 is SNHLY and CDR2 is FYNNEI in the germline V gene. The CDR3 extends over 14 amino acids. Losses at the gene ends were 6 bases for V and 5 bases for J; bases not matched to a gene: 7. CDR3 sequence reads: CASRGTGGGTEAFF. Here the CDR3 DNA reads TGTGCCAGCAGGGGTACAGGGGGCGGAACTGAAGCTTTCTTT.

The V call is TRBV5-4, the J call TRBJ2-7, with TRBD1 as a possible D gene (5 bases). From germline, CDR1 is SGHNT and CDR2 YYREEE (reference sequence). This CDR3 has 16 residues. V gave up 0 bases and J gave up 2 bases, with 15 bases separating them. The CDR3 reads CASSLASGAGTYEQYF. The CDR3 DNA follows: TGTGCCAGCAGCTTGGCCTCTGGGGCAGGGACCTACGAGCAGTACTTC. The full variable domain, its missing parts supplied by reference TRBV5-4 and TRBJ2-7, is ETGVTQSPTHLIKTRGQQVTLRCSSQSGHNTVSWYQQALGQGPQFIFQYYREEENGRGNFPPRFSGLQFPNYSSELNVNALELDDSALYLCASSLASGAGTYEQYFGPGTRLTVT.

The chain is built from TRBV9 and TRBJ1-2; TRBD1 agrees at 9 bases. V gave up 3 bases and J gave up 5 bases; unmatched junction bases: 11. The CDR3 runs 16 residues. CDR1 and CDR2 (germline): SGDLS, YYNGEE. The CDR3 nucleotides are TGTGCCAGCAGCGCCCGTTCGGGGGACAGGGCGTATGGCTACACCTTC. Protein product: CASSARSGDRAYGYTF.

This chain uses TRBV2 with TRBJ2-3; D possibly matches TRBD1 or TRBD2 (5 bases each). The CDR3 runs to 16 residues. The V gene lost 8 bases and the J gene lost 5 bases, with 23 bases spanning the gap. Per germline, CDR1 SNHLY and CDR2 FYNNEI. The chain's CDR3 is CASRPGTNSRGDTQYF. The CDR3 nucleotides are TGTGCCAGCCGACCGGGGACCAATAGCCGGGGAGATACGCAGTATTTT.

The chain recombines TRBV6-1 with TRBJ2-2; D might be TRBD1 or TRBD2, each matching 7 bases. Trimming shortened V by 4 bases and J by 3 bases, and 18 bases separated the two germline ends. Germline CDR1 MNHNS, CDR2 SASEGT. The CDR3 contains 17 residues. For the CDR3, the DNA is TGTGCCAGCAGTGCCATCAGGGGGGGGGCCCACACCGGGGAGCTGTTTTTT. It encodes CASSAIRGGAHTGELFF.

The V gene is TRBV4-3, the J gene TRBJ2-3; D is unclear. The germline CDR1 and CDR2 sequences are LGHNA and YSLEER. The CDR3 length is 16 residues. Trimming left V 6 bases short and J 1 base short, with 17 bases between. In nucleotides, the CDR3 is TGCGCCAGCAGTAGGTTCTCCACACTTGGCACAGATACGCAGTATTTT. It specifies CASSRFSTLGTDTQYF.

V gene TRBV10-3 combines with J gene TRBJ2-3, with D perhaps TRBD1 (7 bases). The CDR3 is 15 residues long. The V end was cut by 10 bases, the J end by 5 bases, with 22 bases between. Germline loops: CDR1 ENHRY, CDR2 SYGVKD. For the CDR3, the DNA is TGTGCCACCTACGAGGAGGGGGCGGTAAAAGATACGCAGTATTTT. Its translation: CATYEEGAVKDTQYF.

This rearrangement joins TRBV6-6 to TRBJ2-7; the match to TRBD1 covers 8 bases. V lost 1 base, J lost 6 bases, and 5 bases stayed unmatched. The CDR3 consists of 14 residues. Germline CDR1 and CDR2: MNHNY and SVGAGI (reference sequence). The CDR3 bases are TGTGCCAGCAGTTACTACGGACAGGGTGGCGAGCAGTACTTC. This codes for CASSYYGQGGEQYF.

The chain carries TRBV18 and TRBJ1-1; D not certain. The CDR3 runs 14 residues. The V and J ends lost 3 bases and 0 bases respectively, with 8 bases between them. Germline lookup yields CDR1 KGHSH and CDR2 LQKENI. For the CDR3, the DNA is TGTGCCAGCTCACCCGCGAGGGTGAACACTGAAGCTTTCTTT. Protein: CASSPARVNTEAFF.

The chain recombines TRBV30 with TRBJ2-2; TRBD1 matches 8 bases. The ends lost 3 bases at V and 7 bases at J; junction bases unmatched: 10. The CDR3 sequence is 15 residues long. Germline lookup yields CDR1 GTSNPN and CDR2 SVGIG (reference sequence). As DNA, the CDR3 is TGTGCCTGGAGGAGAGTCAGGGGGCAGGGCGGGGAGCTGTTTTTT. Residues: CAWRRVRGQGGELFF.

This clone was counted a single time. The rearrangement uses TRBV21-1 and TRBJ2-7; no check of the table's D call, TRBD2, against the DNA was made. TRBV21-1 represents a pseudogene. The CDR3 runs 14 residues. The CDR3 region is CASGTRRGSYEQYF. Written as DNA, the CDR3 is TGTGCCAGCGGCACCCGGAGAGGATCCTACGAGCAGTACTTC.

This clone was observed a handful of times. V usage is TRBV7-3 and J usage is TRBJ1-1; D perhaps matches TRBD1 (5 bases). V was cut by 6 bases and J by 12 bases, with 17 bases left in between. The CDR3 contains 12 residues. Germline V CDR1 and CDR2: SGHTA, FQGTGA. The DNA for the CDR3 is TGTGCCAGCAGTCTTCCGGGGCCGCAAACTTTCTTT. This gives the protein CASSLPGPQTFF.

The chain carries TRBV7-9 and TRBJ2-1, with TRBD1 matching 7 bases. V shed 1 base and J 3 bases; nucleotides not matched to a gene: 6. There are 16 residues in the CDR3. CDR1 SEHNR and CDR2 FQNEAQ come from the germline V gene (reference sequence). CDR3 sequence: CASSLVGDRNYNEQFF. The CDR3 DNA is TGTGCCAGCAGCTTAGTAGGGGACAGAAACTACAATGAGCAGTTCTTC.

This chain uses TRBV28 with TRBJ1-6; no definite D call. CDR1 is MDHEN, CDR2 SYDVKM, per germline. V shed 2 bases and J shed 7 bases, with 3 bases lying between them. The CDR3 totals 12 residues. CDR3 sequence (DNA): TGTGCCAGCAGTTTAGAAAATTCACCCCTCCACTTT. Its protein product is CASSLENSPLHF.

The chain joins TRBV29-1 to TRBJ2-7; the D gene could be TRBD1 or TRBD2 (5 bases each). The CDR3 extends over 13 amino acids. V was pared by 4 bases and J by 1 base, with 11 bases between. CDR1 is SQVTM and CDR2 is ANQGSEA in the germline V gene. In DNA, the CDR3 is TGCAGCGTTGGGGGACGAGCGTCCTACGAGCAGTACTTC. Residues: CSVGGRASYEQYF.

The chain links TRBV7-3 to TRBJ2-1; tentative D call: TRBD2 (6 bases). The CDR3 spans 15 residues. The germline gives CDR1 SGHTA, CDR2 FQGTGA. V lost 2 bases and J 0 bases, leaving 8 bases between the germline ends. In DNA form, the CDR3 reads TGTGCCAGCAGCTTAGCGGGGAGCTCCTACAATGAGCAGTTCTTC. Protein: CASSLAGSSYNEQFF.

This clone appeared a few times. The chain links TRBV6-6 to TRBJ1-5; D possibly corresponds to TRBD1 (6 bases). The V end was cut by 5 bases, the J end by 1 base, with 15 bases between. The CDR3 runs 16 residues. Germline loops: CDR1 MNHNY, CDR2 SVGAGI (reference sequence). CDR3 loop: CASSAQDSRSNQPQHF. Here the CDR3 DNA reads TGTGCCAGCAGTGCCCAGGACAGCCGCAGCAATCAGCCCCAGCATTTT.